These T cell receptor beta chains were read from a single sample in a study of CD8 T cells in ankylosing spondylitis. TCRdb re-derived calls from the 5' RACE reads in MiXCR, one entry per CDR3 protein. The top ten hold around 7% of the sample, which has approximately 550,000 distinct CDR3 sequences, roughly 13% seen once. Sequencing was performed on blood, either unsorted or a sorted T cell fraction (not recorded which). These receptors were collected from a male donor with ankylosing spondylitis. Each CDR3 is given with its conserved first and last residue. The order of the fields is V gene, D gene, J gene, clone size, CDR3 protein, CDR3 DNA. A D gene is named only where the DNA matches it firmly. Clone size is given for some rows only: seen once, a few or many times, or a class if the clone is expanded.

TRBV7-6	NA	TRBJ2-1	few	CASSWDRHNEQFF	TGTGCCAGCAGCTGGGACCGACACAATGAGCAGTTCTTC
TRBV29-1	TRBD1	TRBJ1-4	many	CSVEGTGSNEKLFF	TGCAGCGTTGAAGGGACAGGGTCCAATGAAAAACTGTTTTTT
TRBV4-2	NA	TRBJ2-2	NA	CASSRTGLPQTGELFF	TGTGCCAGCAGCCGCACGGGACTCCCGCAAACCGGGGAGCTGTTTTTT
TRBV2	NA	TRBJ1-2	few	CASSEEWDNGYTF	TGTGCCAGCAGTGAGGAATGGGACAATGGCTACACCTTC
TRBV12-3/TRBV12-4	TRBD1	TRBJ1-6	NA	CASSLVGTGDNSPLHF	TGTGCCAGCAGTTTAGTAGGGACAGGGGATAATTCACCCCTCCACTTT
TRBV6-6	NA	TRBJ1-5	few	CASSYASSQPQHF	TGTGCCAGCAGTTACGCGAGCAGCCAGCCCCAGCATTTT
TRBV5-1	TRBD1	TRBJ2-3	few	CASSLVPGGRTDTQYF	TGCGCCAGCAGCTTGGTTCCAGGGGGTCGCACAGATACGCAGTATTTT
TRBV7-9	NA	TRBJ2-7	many	CASSGSEFHEQYF	TGTGCCAGCAGCGGCTCGGAATTCCACGAGCAGTACTTC
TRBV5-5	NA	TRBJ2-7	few	CASSLVPRDEQYF	TGTGCCAGCAGCTTGGTTCCCAGGGATGAGCAGTACTTC
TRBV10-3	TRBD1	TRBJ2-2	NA	CAISEPRGRATGELFF	TGTGCCATCAGTGAGCCCAGGGGGAGAGCCACCGGGGAGCTGTTTTTT